The next 32 T cell receptor beta chains were all read from a single sample in a study of OX40 agonist ivuxolimab in advanced cancers. Using immunoSEQ multiplex PCR, the repertoire was profiled, and TCRdb retains in-frame clones only, with some absent. The data contain about 80,000 clones, over 80% of them singletons. This specimen consisted of CD4+ or CD8+ T cells sorted from blood, obtained in a trial of the OX40 agonist ivuxolimab. The receptor set was obtained from an adult with an advanced solid tumor such as melanoma, head and neck, liver or kidney cancer.

This clone was observed a single time. J is TRBJ1-6 and V is TRBV7-2; 8 positions agree with TRBD1. CDR1 and CDR2 (germline): SGHTA, FQGNSA. With 5 bases clipped from V and 10 bases from J, the junction kept 7 bases outside the gene matches. The CDR3 loop spans 14 amino acids. The CDR3 here is CASSHPGGESPLHF. DNA of the CDR3: TGTGCCAGCAGCCATCCAGGGGGCGAATCACCCCTCCACTTT.

The sample holds one count of this clone. The CDR3 spells CASRQQGVGGYTF. The CDR3 bases are TGTGCCAGCAGGCAACAGGGAGTTGGTGGCTACACCTTC. J is TRBJ1-2 and V is TRBV28; possibly TRBD1 for D (6 bases). Per germline, CDR1 MDHEN and CDR2 SYDVKM. Trimming shortened V by 6 bases and J by 7 bases, and 15 bases separated the two germline ends. The CDR3 extends over 13 amino acids.

This clone has only a few counts. Relative to the germline gene, one junction end is altered; a read error may explain this. The chain couples TRBV7-9 to TRBJ2-7; D perhaps matches TRBD2 (5 bases). The CDR3 covers 12 residues. Germline V gene data show CDR1 as SEHNR and CDR2 as FQNEAQ (reference sequence). CDR3: CASSLVASEVDF. CDR3 DNA: TGTGCCAGCAGCTTGGTAGCGTCCGAAGTGGACTTC.

This chain links TRBV11-2 with TRBJ2-1; 8 positions agree with TRBD1. CDR3 length: 15 residues. The trim removed 0 bases at V and 7 bases at J, leaving 5 bases unmatched. Germline V lookup: CDR1 SGHAT, CDR2 FQNNGV. CDR3 in amino acids: CASSLDGQGRNEQFF. DNA for the CDR3: TGTGCCAGCAGCTTAGACGGACAGGGTAGGAATGAGCAGTTCTTC.

J is TRBJ1-4 and V is TRBV28; 8 bases line up with TRBD1. This CDR3 has 13 residues. The junction had 6 bases not matched to a gene; V was cut back by 9 bases and J by 6 bases. CDR1 and CDR2 from the germline V gene are MDHEN and SYDVKM. CDR3 nucleotides: TGTGCCAGTAGACAGGGGCTGTATGAAAAACTGTTTTTT. Translation: CASRQGLYEKLFF.

The chain joins TRBV6-1 to TRBJ1-2; D call uncertain. The germline V gene has CDR1 MNHNS and CDR2 SASEGT. The V gene lost 2 bases and the J gene lost 8 bases, with 9 bases spanning the gap. This CDR3 is built from 12 residues. The CDR3 coding sequence is TGTGCCAGCAGTGAAAAGTTATGGGGCTACACCTTC. Its translation: CASSEKLWGYTF.

The chain employs TRBV28 and TRBJ2-7, with a weak D call TRBD1 (6 bases). Germline CDR1 reads MDHEN; CDR2 reads SYDVKM. The CDR3 is 12 residues long. CDR3: CVVRDTTYEQYF. CDR3 DNA: TGTGTCGTACGGGACACAACCTACGAGCAGTACTTC.

The J gene is TRBJ2-1, the V gene TRBV30, with D possibly TRBD2 on 6 matching bases. Germline V CDR1 and CDR2: GTSNPN, SVGIG (reference sequence). This CDR3 contains 16 residues. V lost 0 bases and J 7 bases, leaving 19 bases between the germline ends. CDR3: CAWSVGTASDRNEQFF. DNA for the CDR3: TGTGCCTGGAGTGTAGGTACGGCTAGCGATAGGAATGAGCAGTTCTTC.

This chain uses TRBV7-9 with TRBJ1-1, with TRBD1 as a possible D gene (5 bases). V was clipped by 4 bases and J by 4 bases, with 13 bases between them. Germline loops: CDR1 SEHNR, CDR2 FQNEAQ (reference sequence). The CDR3 has 14 residues. The CDR3 loop reads CASSSPAGGTEAFF. CDR3 nucleotide sequence: TGTGCCAGCAGCTCCCCAGCGGGGGGCACTGAAGCTTTCTTT. Based on the CDR3 plus reference TRBV7-9 and TRBJ1-1, the full variable domain is DTGVSQNPRHKITKRGQNVTFRCDPISEHNRLYWYRQTLGQGPEFLTYFQNEAQLEKSRLLSDRFSAERPKGSFSTLEIQRTEQGDSAMYLCASSSPAGGTEAFFGQGTRLTVV.

The chain uses TRBV7-3 and TRBJ1-1; D might be TRBD1 (5 bases). Trimming pared 4 bases from V and 0 bases from J, leaving 18 bases between. CDR3 length: 17 residues. The germline gives CDR1 SGHTA, CDR2 FQGTGA. The CDR3 region has the DNA TGTGCCAGCAGCTCCCCGCCTCCCTCAGGGATGAACACTGAAGCTTTCTTT. Protein sequence: CASSSPPPSGMNTEAFF.

The chain joins TRBV6-5 to TRBJ2-5, with D possibly matching TRBD1 (5 bases). The closer fit of TRBJ2-7 to the DNA end suggests the J call may be wrong. The CDR3 is 12 amino acids. Germline V gene lookup returns CDR1 MNHEY and CDR2 SVGAGI. This chain's CDR3 is CASRGQTYEQYF. As DNA, the CDR3 is TGTGCCAGCAGAGGACAAACATACGAGCAGTACTTC.

The chain joins TRBV4-3 to TRBJ1-5; D gene uncertain. The CDR3 is made up of 20 amino acids. Germline-derived CDR1 and CDR2 are LGHNA and YSLEER. Trimming cost V 3 bases and J 0 bases, with 24 bases left between them. The CDR3 coding sequence is TGCGCCAGCAGCCAGGATCTGCAGGTGGGATCCATATATAGCAATCAGCCCCAGCATTTT. Encoded protein: CASSQDLQVGSIYSNQPQHF.

This chain links TRBV6-1 with TRBJ1-2; 8 bases agree with TRBD1. The germline V gene encodes CDR1 MNHNS and CDR2 SASEGT. V dropped 4 bases and J dropped 6; count of bases not matched to a gene: 1. This CDR3 region has 12 residues. In nucleotides, the CDR3 is TGTGCCAGCAGTGTACAGGGGGATGGCTACACCTTC. It codes for CASSVQGDGYTF.

The V call is TRBV4-1, the J call TRBJ2-2; 13 bases are a match to TRBD2. The CDR3 has 18 amino acids. V lost 4 bases to trimming and J lost 5 bases; unmatched junction nucleotides: 10. Germline V gene lookup returns CDR1 MGHRA and CDR2 YSYEKL. The CDR3 region is CASSPAGLAGMGTGELFF. The CDR3, as DNA: TGCGCCAGCAGCCCCGCGGGACTAGCGGGAATGGGTACCGGGGAGCTGTTTTTT.

The chain is built from TRBV6-1 and TRBJ2-5; D tentatively fits TRBD1 or TRBD2 (5 bases each). CDR3 length: 16 amino acids. The germline V gene has CDR1 MNHNS and CDR2 SASEGT. The germline V and J ends were trimmed by 4 bases and 4 bases, with 19 bases remaining between them. Written as DNA, the CDR3 is TGTGCCAGCAGTGCCGCGAGGGCAGGGTTAAGAGAGACCCAGTACTTC. Translating gives CASSAARAGLRETQYF.

This chain joins TRBV10-3 and TRBJ2-7; 8 positions match TRBD2. The length of the CDR3 is 15 residues. V lost 4 bases, J lost 0 bases, and 5 bases stayed unmatched. Germline V lookup: CDR1 ENHRY, CDR2 SYGVKD. The CDR3 sequence: CAISVGLAASYEQYF. The CDR3 bases are TGTGCCATCAGTGTCGGACTAGCAGCCTCCTACGAGCAGTACTTC.

This rearrangement joins TRBV5-5 to TRBJ1-1; D unclear. This CDR3 comprises 15 residues. Germline V gives CDR1 SGHKS, CDR2 YYEKEE (reference sequence). Trimming left V 4 bases short and J 3 bases short, with 16 bases between. The CDR3 loop reads CASSDRWGMDTEAFF. As DNA, the CDR3 is TGTGCCAGCAGCGATCGTTGGGGTATGGACACTGAAGCTTTCTTT.

The CDR3, as DNA: TGTGCCAGCAGCGTAGGACCCGCGGGACTAGCGGGCGAGCAGTACTTC. This translates into CASSVGPAGLAGEQYF. J is TRBJ2-7 and V is TRBV9; TRBD2 matches at 12 bases. CDR3 size: 16 residues. Germline V CDR1 and CDR2: SGDLS, YYNGEE. V shed 0 bases and J 6 bases; nucleotides not matched to a gene: 7.

V usage is TRBV7-2 and J usage is TRBJ2-1; 9 bases agree with TRBD1. The CDR3 is 14 amino acids. V lost 5 bases to trimming and J lost 10 bases; unmatched junction nucleotides: 9. Per the germline V gene, CDR1 is SGHTA and CDR2 is FQGNSA. The CDR3 DNA reads TGTGCCAGCAGCCCCAGAGGGGACAGGGACGAGCAGTTCTTC. Its translation: CASSPRGDRDEQFF.

This chain joins TRBV19 and TRBJ2-1; D may be TRBD2 (7 bases). The germline CDR1 and CDR2 sequences are LNHDA and SQIVND (reference sequence). This CDR3 has 18 amino acids. The V end was cut by 3 bases, the J end by 0 bases, with 18 bases between. The CDR3 nucleotides read TGTGCCAGTAGTATGAGGGGGGGGAGGACTAGCTCCTACAATGAGCAGTTCTTC. It specifies CASSMRGGRTSSYNEQFF.

The rearrangement links TRBV6-5 to TRBJ2-7; weak D call: TRBD1 (6 bases). CDR3 length: 14 amino acids. The germline gives CDR1 MNHEY, CDR2 SVGAGI. Trimming removed 7 bases from V and 3 bases from J, with 16 bases in between. This chain's CDR3 is CASNQQGAYYEQYF. In DNA form, the CDR3 reads TGTGCCAGCAACCAACAGGGAGCTTACTACGAGCAGTACTTC.

This clone was seen just once. The V call is TRBV20-1, the J call TRBJ2-1; no clear D gene. Looked up from germline, CDR1 is DFQATT and CDR2 is SNEGSKA (reference sequence). V lost 1 base and J 12 bases, leaving 10 bases between the germline ends. The CDR3 runs 11 residues. The CDR3 reads CSARGLERQFF. The DNA of the CDR3 is TGCAGTGCTAGAGGATTAGAAAGGCAGTTCTTC.

As concerns this clone: One end of the junction does not line up with germline, which may come from a read error. V usage is TRBV5-1 and J usage is TRBJ1-1, with D possibly matching TRBD1 (6 bases). CDR1 is SGHRS and CDR2 is YFSETQ in the germline V gene. This CDR3 contains 14 residues. CDR3 DNA: TGCGCCAGCAGCTTAATTCAGGGGAACTCTGAAGCTTTCTTT. Its translation is CASSLIQGNSEAFF.

In its sample, this clone was seen once. The V gene is TRBV6-1, the J gene TRBJ1-5; D unresolved. The CDR3 has 15 amino acids. Germline assignment: CDR1 MNHNS and CDR2 SASEGT. The V end lost 6 bases, the J end lost 1 base, and 13 bases lay between the germline ends. The CDR3 DNA sequence: TGTGCCAGCAGGCCCGGGGAAACAAGCAATCAGCCCCAGCATTTT. Its protein product is CASRPGETSNQPQHF.

The table lists this clone with a count of one. The chain joins TRBV27 to TRBJ2-7; 9 bases are a match to TRBD1. Looked up from germline, CDR1 is MNHEY and CDR2 is SMNVEV (reference sequence). Losses at the gene ends were 2 bases for V and 2 bases for J; bases not matched to a gene: 4. The CDR3 spans 15 residues. The CDR3 nucleotides read TGTGCCAGCAGTTTAGCAGGGACAGGGACCTACGAGCAGTACTTC. Translation gives CASSLAGTGTYEQYF.

The chain is built from TRBV19 and TRBJ2-2; D is uncertain. The germline V gene encodes CDR1 LNHDA and CDR2 SQIVND (reference sequence). The CDR3 extends over 11 amino acids. V shed 4 bases and J shed 7 bases, with 4 bases lying between them. The CDR3 is CASSTIGELFF. CDR3 sequence (DNA): TGTGCCAGTAGTACTATCGGGGAGCTGTTTTTT.

The chain joins TRBV7-9 to TRBJ2-3; D not resolved. Trimming left V 5 bases short and J 6 bases short, with 12 bases between. The germline V gene has CDR1 SEHNR and CDR2 FQNEAQ (reference sequence). The CDR3 contains 13 residues. CDR3 sequence: CASSPLSLDTQYF. The CDR3 nucleotides read TGTGCCAGCAGCCCACTTAGCTTGGATACGCAGTATTTT.

Note on this clone: Distinct nucleotide sequences in the sample also encode this CDR3. The chain links TRBV7-2 to TRBJ2-1; D gene ambiguous. The germline V gene has CDR1 SGHTA and CDR2 FQGNSA. The CDR3 runs 15 residues. Trimming shortened V by 5 bases and J by 5 bases, and 16 bases separated the two germline ends. CDR3 loop: CASSPPGTSNNEQFF. CDR3 nucleotide sequence: TGTGCCAGCAGCCCGCCTGGAACGTCGAACAATGAGCAGTTCTTC.

The chain uses TRBV18 and TRBJ1-1; D is unresolved. Germline assignment: CDR1 KGHSH and CDR2 LQKENI. CDR3 size: 15 residues. Trimming removed 1 base at V and 1 base at J, with 10 bases between. The CDR3 protein is CASSPLVLGNTEAFF. The CDR3 bases are TGTGCCAGCTCACCACTGGTATTGGGGAACACTGAAGCTTTCTTT.

In DNA, the CDR3 is TGTGCCAGCAGCTTACAGGGTGGCCTCTACGAGCAGTACTTC. Its translation: CASSLQGGLYEQYF. V usage is TRBV7-9 and J usage is TRBJ2-7, with a tentative D call TRBD1 (5 bases). CDR1 is SEHNR and CDR2 is FQNEAQ in the germline V gene (reference sequence). The CDR3 sequence is 14 residues long. Trimming took off 2 bases at V and 3 bases at J, with 11 bases between the two ends.

The rearrangement links TRBV4-2 to TRBJ1-5, with 11 bases fitting TRBD1. This CDR3 spans 18 amino acids. V was clipped by 4 bases and J by 7 bases; unmatched bases: 15. CDR1 is LGHNA and CDR2 is YNFKEQ in the germline V gene. The CDR3 loop is CASSPSPGTGGLGQPQHF. The DNA for the CDR3 is TGTGCCAGCAGCCCCTCACCCGGGACAGGGGGTTTGGGGCAGCCCCAGCATTTT.

The rearrangement links TRBV27 to TRBJ2-5; D remains unclear. V was shortened by 4 bases and J by 5 bases, with 5 bases between the two germline ends. From germline, CDR1 is MNHEY and CDR2 SMNVEV (reference sequence). The length of the CDR3 is 11 residues. This chain's CDR3 is CASSSGETQYF. CDR3 DNA: TGTGCCAGCAGTTCCGGGGAGACCCAGTACTTC.